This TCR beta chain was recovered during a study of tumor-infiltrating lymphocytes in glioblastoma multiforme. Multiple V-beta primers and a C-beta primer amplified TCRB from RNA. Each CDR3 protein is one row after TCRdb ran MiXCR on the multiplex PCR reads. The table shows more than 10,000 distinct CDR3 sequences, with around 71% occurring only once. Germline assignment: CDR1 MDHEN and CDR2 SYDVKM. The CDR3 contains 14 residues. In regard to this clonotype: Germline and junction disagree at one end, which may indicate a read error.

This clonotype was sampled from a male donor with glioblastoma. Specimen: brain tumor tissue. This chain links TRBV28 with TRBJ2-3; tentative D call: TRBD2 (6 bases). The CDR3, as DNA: TGTGCCAGCAGTTTCCTTAGCGGCACAGATGCGCAGTATTTT. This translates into CASSFLSGTDAQYF.